Listed below are T cell receptor beta chains from one sample, sequenced in a study of cytomegalovirus exposure and HLA in healthy donors. Assay: immunoSEQ multiplex PCR; the TCRdb copy retains only in-frame clones and omits some. Altogether about 190,000 clones are present, roughly 80% being singletons, with the ten largest covering about 0.26%. The source material was PBMCs. All receptors come from a boy between 10 and 17 years old in good health and CMV-seronegative. Both conserved end residues are part of each CDR3. A D gene is named only where the DNA matches it firmly. Not all rows give a size; the values are once, few, many and, for expanded clones, a class.

clone size	CDR3 length	D gene	V gene	J gene	CDR3 DNA	CDR3 protein
.	20	TRBD2	TRBV4-2	TRBJ2-1	TGTGCCAGCAGCCTCCATCCTGAGACTAGCGGGAGAGGGACCTACAATGAGCAGTTCTTC	CASSLHPETSGRGTYNEQFF
few	13	.	TRBV5-1	TRBJ1-1	TGCGCCAGCAGCTTGGCACTGTTATCGATGGCTTTCTTT	CASSLALLSMAFF
.	13	TRBD2	TRBV25-1	TRBJ2-7	TGTGCCAGCCGGACTAGCGGCCTATACGAGCAGTACTTC	CASRTSGLYEQYF
.	13	.	TRBV7-9	TRBJ1-1	TGTGCCAGCAGCTTAGGCCAGTCCACTGAAGCTTTCTTT	CASSLGQSTEAFF
.	13	.	TRBV6-4	TRBJ2-1	TGTGCCAGCAGTGATGGCTCTTACAATGAGCAGTTCTTC	CASSDGSYNEQFF
once	14	TRBD1	TRBV27	TRBJ1-4	TGTGCCAGCAGTTTACAGGGGGCTAGAGAAAAACTGTTTTTT	CASSLQGAREKLFF
.	10	.	TRBV29-1	TRBJ2-1	TGCAGCGTTGGGCGGGTCGAGCAGTTCTTC	CSVGRVEQFF
.	15	TRBD1	TRBV7-2	TRBJ2-3	TGTGCCAGCAGCTTCGACAGGGGGAAGGCAGATACGCAGTATTTT	CASSFDRGKADTQYF
.	17	TRBD1	TRBV2	TRBJ1-2	TGTGCCAGCAGTGAATTGTGGCTCGATGACAGGGTACGTGGCTACACCTTC	CASSELWLDDRVRGYTF
.	15	.	TRBV10-3	TRBJ2-1	TGTGCCATCAGTGAGTCTTTCAGCGATTACAATGAGCAGTTCTTC	CAISESFSDYNEQFF
.	13	.	TRBV30	TRBJ1-1	TGTGCCTGGAGTAGAAATAGGAACACTGAAGCTTTCTTT	CAWSRNRNTEAFF
.	14	.	TRBV7-2	TRBJ2-1	TGTGCCAGCAGCTCCCACGCAGGGCTAAATGAGCAGTTCTTC	CASSSHAGLNEQFF
.	12	.	TRBV18	TRBJ1-2	TGTGCCAGCTCACCACAGGCGGGTGGCTACACCTTC	CASSPQAGGYTF
.	14	TRBD1	TRBV5-4	TRBJ2-1	TGTGCCATCAACCGAGGGACAGGGACCAGTGAGCAGTTCTTC	CAINRGTGTSEQFF
.	13	.	TRBV7-7	TRBJ2-5	TGTGCTAGCAGCTTAGATTTGCGGGAGACCCAGTACTTC	CASSLDLRETQYF
.	17	.	TRBV18	TRBJ1-5	TGTGCCAGCTCACCATGGGTTAGGCGGAGGAAAAATCAGCCCCAGCATTTT	CASSPWVRRRKNQPQHF
.	15	TRBD2	TRBV9	TRBJ2-1	TGTGCCAGCAGCGTCCTTAGCGGGAGGAACGGAGAGCAGTTCTTC	CASSVLSGRNGEQFF
once	11	.	TRBV29-1	TRBJ2-7	TGCAGCGTTGGAGGGAGCCACGAGCAGTACTTC	CSVGGSHEQYF
.	15	.	TRBV9	TRBJ1-2	TGTGCCAGCAGCCCCGAGTCTACCCCAAACTATGGCTACACCTTC	CASSPESTPNYGYTF
.	16	TRBD1	TRBV7-2	TRBJ1-2	TGTGCCAGCAGCTTAAGCCTCCGGGACAGTAACTATGGCTACACCTTC	CASSLSLRDSNYGYTF
.	14	.	TRBV13	TRBJ2-3	TGTGCCAGCAGCTTAGCCCGGGTCACAGATACGCAGTATTTT	CASSLARVTDTQYF
.	14	.	TRBV27	TRBJ1-2	TGTGCCAGCAGTTTATCGTCAGCGGATCGCGGCTACACCTTC	CASSLSSADRGYTF
.	15	.	TRBV19	TRBJ2-1	TGTGCCAGTAGTATCTCACGGACTACAGACAATGAGCAGTTCTTC	CASSISRTTDNEQFF
.	14	.	TRBV5-6	TRBJ2-2	TGTGCCAGCAGCTTGGGGGGGCGAACCGGGGAGCTGTTTTTT	CASSLGGRTGELFF
.	13	TRBD1	TRBV6-5	TRBJ1-2	TGTGCCAGCAGCAGACAGGGGGCCGGCGGCTACACCTTC	CASSRQGAGGYTF
once	14	TRBD1	TRBV6-1	TRBJ1-2	TGTGCCAGCAGTCACTCGGGACAGGGATATGGCTACACCTTC	CASSHSGQGYGYTF
.	17	.	TRBV5-5	TRBJ2-2	TGTGCCAGCAGCACACCATCGACAGTCGCGAACACCGGGGAGCTGTTTTTT	CASSTPSTVANTGELFF
.	16	.	TRBV30	TRBJ1-3	TGTGCCTGGATCCCGCGCCTCGGGAGAGCGCGAAACACCATATATTTT	CAWIPRLGRARNTIYF
.	13	.	TRBV18	TRBJ1-1	TGTGCCAGCTCACCTCCACAGGGAACCGAAGCTTTCTTT	CASSPPQGTEAFF
.	16	TRBD1	TRBV19	TRBJ1-6	TGTGCCAGTTCCCAGGGCCGGGACAGCTATAATTCACCCCTCCACTTT	CASSQGRDSYNSPLHF
.	15	.	TRBV30	TRBJ1-4	TGTGCCTGGAGTATGGAGGGCGGGATTAATGAAAAACTGTTTTTT	CAWSMEGGINEKLFF
.	14	.	TRBV19	TRBJ2-1	TGTGCCAGTAGTATGTTAGTCGGGGTGGGCGAGCAGTTCTTC	CASSMLVGVGEQFF
.	15	.	TRBV6-5	TRBJ1-4	TGTGCCAGCAGTCAGCGTTGGGGGGAAGGGGAAAAACTGTTTTTT	CASSQRWGEGEKLFF
.	15	.	TRBV6-5	TRBJ2-2	TGTGCCAGCAGCGCCTATACCGCTAACACCGGGGAGCTGTTTTTT	CASSAYTANTGELFF
.	10	.	TRBV29-1	TRBJ1-1	TGCAGCGTTGCGAGGAAGGAAGCTTTCTTT	CSVARKEAFF
.	13	.	TRBV9	TRBJ2-5	TGTGCCAGCAGCGTGGGGCGAATGGAGACCCAGTACTTC	CASSVGRMETQYF
.	17	TRBD1	TRBV4-1	TRBJ2-3	TGCGCCAGCAGCCATACCCCGGGACAGGGGGCAGCAGATACGCAGTATTTT	CASSHTPGQGAADTQYF
.	17	TRBD2	TRBV10-3	TRBJ2-1	TGTGCCATCAGGGGGGGGACTAGCGGGGAAATACAGGATGAGCAGTTCTTC	CAIRGGTSGEIQDEQFF
.	14	.	TRBV5-1	TRBJ2-7	TGCGCCAGCAGCTTGGAAGCGTCCTTCTACGAGCAGTACTTC	CASSLEASFYEQYF
.	16	.	TRBV19	TRBJ1-6	TGTGCCAGTAGCCAACAGGGAAGACCCTATAATTCACCCCTCCACTTT	CASSQQGRPYNSPLHF
.	14	TRBD1	TRBV28	TRBJ1-1	TGTGCCAGCAGTTTGACAGGGTGGAACACTGAAGCTTTCTTT	CASSLTGWNTEAFF
.	15	.	TRBV12-2	TRBJ1-5	TGTGCAAGTCGCTTAAAGACAGCTGAGAATCAGCCCCAGCATTTT	CASRLKTAENQPQHF
.	17	.	TRBV6-1	TRBJ2-2	TGTGCCAGCAGTGCCCCTGTTCGCAGCGCGAACACCGGGGAGCTGTTTTTT	CASSAPVRSANTGELFF
.	13	.	TRBV5-5	TRBJ2-7	TGTGCCAGCAGCTTGGAACAGCACTACGAGCAGTACTTC	CASSLEQHYEQYF
.	14	TRBD1	TRBV7-3	TRBJ2-1	TGTGCCAGCAGCCTTCCGGGACAGAAAAATGAGCAGTTCTTC	CASSLPGQKNEQFF
.	17	TRBD2	TRBV19	TRBJ2-5	TGTGCCAGTAGTATAGAAAGCGGGGGGGCCAGAAAAGAGACCCAGTACTTC	CASSIESGGARKETQYF
.	14	.	TRBV15	TRBJ1-6	TGTGCCACCAGCGGAACCCCAGGGTACGCACCCCTCCACTTT	CATSGTPGYAPLHF
.	13	TRBD1	TRBV6-5	TRBJ1-5	TGTGCCAGCAGAGGGACAGGGGTTCAGCCCCAGCATTTT	CASRGTGVQPQHF
.	15	.	TRBV7-6	TRBJ2-3	TGTGCCAGCAGCCCTTCAGGGGCGTCGGCAGATACGCAGTATTTT	CASSPSGASADTQYF
.	15	.	TRBV11-2	TRBJ2-1	TGTGCCAGCAGCTTAGACTCCGGGAGCGAGAATGAGCAGTTCTTC	CASSLDSGSENEQFF
.	15	.	TRBV30	TRBJ1-2	TGTGCCTGGGGGGGGTCCCTCGATCGGGGCTATGGCTACACCTTC	CAWGGSLDRGYGYTF